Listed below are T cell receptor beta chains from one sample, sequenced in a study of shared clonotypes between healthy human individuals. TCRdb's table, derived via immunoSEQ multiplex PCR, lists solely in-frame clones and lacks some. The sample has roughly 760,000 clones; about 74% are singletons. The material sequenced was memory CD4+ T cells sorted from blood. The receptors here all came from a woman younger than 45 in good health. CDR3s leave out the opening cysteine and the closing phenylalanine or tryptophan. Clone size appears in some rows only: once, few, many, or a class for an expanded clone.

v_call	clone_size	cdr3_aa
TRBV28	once	ASSSTAKANYGYT
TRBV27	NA	ATRGLISYEQY
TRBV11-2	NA	ASSLVLAGGGTDTQY
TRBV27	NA	ASSTTRGSGALDEQY
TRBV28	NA	ASSPPAGTTGDEQF
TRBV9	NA	ASSEGGTPYNEQF
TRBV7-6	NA	ASSLETSGRNEQF
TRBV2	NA	ASSEGGPTQY
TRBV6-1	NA	ASNRNRGSYEQY
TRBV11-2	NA	ASSLGQGAGGASYEQY
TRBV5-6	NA	ASSIGPKGQY
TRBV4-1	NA	ASSQDGGVNTDTQY
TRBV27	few	ASTNRGTIYNEQF
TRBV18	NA	ASSIEAARQGYT
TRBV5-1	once	ASSLDGTGRHEQY
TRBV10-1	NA	ASSEFPGRTDTQY
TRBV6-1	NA	ASSENLGWTEAF
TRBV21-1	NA	ASSKRVESNQPQH
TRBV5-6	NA	ASSLGRRGFTEAF
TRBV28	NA	ASRLPGQGNQEQY